The sequence of this T cell receptor (beta chain) was determined in a study of T cell responses to AZD1222 COVID-19 vaccine (TCRdb year 2021). At the level of the whole study: TCR sequencing covered roughly 230 trial participants: 207 given two doses of AZD1222 and approximately 26 given two doses of MenACWY control vaccine. Trial participants were enrolled by age into 18-55, 56-69 and 70-plus year subgroups, with about 150, 28 and 57 TCR-sequenced participants respectively.

Comments on this clone: This clone's antigen is unknown. Per-base qualities were not stored, and no clone one base away is much larger.

The CDR3 regions of human TCRbeta chains were subjected to immunosequencing. The authors' analysis ran thus. Repertoire TCRs were matched against a reference library of SARS-CoV-2-specific TCRs generated with the MIRA antigen-specificity platform. Breadth meant the fraction of unique TCRs that were SARS-CoV-2-associated, whereas depth meant the fraction of total T cells that were SARS-CoV-2-associated. Using the MIRA data, every spike-specific TCR was mapped to the spike region that the TCR reacted to and assigned to either a CD4 or a CD8 class. Log10-transformed breadth and depth values were compared by one-way ANOVA with Sidak's multiple comparisons tests. This is the immuneACCESS table as TCRdb keeps it, with only in-frame sequences that have V and J called. A part of the clones is gone; compared with another copy, unresolved V genes explain less than half, and the rest is unexplained. That table furnishes V, J and clone size, whereas the DNA furnished D and trimming. This sample is represented by roughly 150,000 clones; less than 95% of them were singletons. The top ten clones comprise about 6% of the sample.

The time point label, as the study defines it: about 28 days (+/-7) after the second vaccine dose. AZD1222 recipients with second doses at about 4 weeks or about 12 weeks were pooled, because spike-specific TCR depth and breadth did not differ between schedules. Vaccinee samples were obtained from the UK trials COV001 and COV002, which included a single-blind randomized controlled phase 2/3 trial of AZD1222 (ChAdOx1 nCoV-19) in healthy adults. For TCRbeta chain sequencing, PBMC samples were collected from trial participants at day 0 and at day 28 after the second dose. Broader findings and caveats from the paper: After two AZD1222 doses, spike-specific TCR breadth and depth were significantly higher than at day 0 and than in MenACWY recipients. Participants were mostly white British, with more females than males. The authors suggested clonal diversity may have been underestimated. Reportedly, close to half of the unique spike-specific TCRs recognized epitopes lying outside the regions that are mutated in the B.1.351 and B.1.1.7 variants. Because no day 14 peak-response samples were available, repertoires were characterized only after the peak T cell response. Conclusions about previously exposed vaccinees were limited because only six AZD1222 recipients were SARS-CoV-2 seropositive at baseline. The 56-69-year group was small, and its depth increase did not reach significance, likely because of low power. CD4 TCRs associated with the vaccine covered the entire spike protein, and the dominant responses were in regions 160-218 and 743-854.

V gives up 0 bases and J gives up 0 bases, and the segment between their germline ends measures 23 bases. CDR1 is given as LGHNA and CDR2 as YSLEER, both from the germline V gene. Measured from the cysteine to the phenylalanine, the CDR3 is 21 residues long. The kept DNA is CDR3 alone, 63 bases in frame from the first base. This chain is built from TRBV4-3 and TRBJ2-2; the D region possibly corresponds to TRBD1 (6 bases align). The clonotype was recovered from an adult who received the AZD1222 COVID-19 vaccine. The specimen was peripheral blood, collected 28 days after the second AZD1222 dose. The CDR3 loop reads CASSQDRGRGYLAANTGELFF. The DNA sequence is as follows: TGCGCCAGCAGCCAAGATCGGGGCAGGGGTTACCTTGCCGCGAACACCGGGGAGCTGTTTTTT.